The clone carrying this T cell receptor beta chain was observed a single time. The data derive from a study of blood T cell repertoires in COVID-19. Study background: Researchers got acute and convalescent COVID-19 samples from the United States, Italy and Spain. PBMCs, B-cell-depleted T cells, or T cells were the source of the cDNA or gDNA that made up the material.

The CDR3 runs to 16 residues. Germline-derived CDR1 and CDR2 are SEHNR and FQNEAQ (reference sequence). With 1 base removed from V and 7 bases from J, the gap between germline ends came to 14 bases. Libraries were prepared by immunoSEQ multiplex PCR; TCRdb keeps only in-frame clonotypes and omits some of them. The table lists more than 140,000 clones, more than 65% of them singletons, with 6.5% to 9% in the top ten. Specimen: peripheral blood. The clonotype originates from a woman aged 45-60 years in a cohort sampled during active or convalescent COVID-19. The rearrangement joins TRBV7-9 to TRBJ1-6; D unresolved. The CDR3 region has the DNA TGTGCCAGCAGCTTAGGTGTTCGGGGTCGGAATTCACCCCTCCACTTT. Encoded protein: CASSLGVRGRNSPLHF.